This is a list of T cell receptor beta chains from one sample in a study of cytomegalovirus exposure and HLA in healthy donors. Assay: immunoSEQ multiplex PCR; the TCRdb copy retains only in-frame clones and omits some. Here the sample spans under 150,000 clones, over 70% being singletons. Sequencing input: PBMCs. The receptors come from a woman aged 40 to 49 in good health and CMV-seronegative. CDR3s include the opening cysteine and the closing phenylalanine or tryptophan. A D gene is named only where the DNA matches it firmly.

v_gene	j_gene	d_gene	CDR3aa
TRBV5-6	TRBJ2-2	.	CASSSRWLGAGTGELFF
TRBV7-9	TRBJ1-3	.	CASSHPLGQGFTGNTIYF
TRBV7-6	TRBJ2-2	.	CASSLQAGTGELFF
TRBV4-2	TRBJ1-5	TRBD1	CASSQRGQASNQPQHF
TRBV5-1	TRBJ2-2	TRBD1	CASSIVTGTTGELFF
TRBV2	TRBJ1-5	.	CASSAFRTTGSNQPQHF
TRBV19	TRBJ2-7	.	CASSNRFEQYF
TRBV18	TRBJ1-1	TRBD1	CASSPGTGRGAFF
TRBV14	TRBJ1-5	.	CASSQPQACNQPQHF
TRBV6-6	TRBJ2-3	TRBD2	CASSYGRAFTDTQYF
TRBV10-3	TRBJ2-5	.	CAISDMGGQETQYF
TRBV27	TRBJ2-1	.	CASIPTPPRGDEQFF
TRBV7-9	TRBJ1-4	.	CASSSDRATEKLFF
TRBV7-9	TRBJ1-2	TRBD1	CASSAGQGLLEYGYTF
TRBV5-1	TRBJ2-2	TRBD1	CASSTRGNRGAGELFF
TRBV13	TRBJ1-6	.	CASSLRQAMNSPLHF
TRBV5-5	TRBJ2-7	TRBD1	CASSVTGTGVGEQYF
TRBV5-5	TRBJ1-3	.	CASSLTGGNTIYF
TRBV27	TRBJ1-2	TRBD1	CASSSPRTGRNYGYTF
TRBV7-9	TRBJ2-5	TRBD1	CASSLQRVGTGQETQYF
TRBV9	TRBJ1-1	.	CASSVGLGGTEAFF
TRBV11-1	TRBJ2-1	.	CASSQGGGGALGSYNEQFF
TRBV19	TRBJ2-7	.	CASSNQGYEQYF
TRBV6-4	TRBJ2-7	TRBD1	CASINKLVPGDRQAYEQYF
TRBV7-9	TRBJ2-7	.	CASSHLLGTDEQYF
TRBV27	TRBJ1-5	TRBD1	CASSPGQGLNQPQHF
TRBV28	TRBJ2-5	.	CASSQGPRETQYF
TRBV9	TRBJ2-2	TRBD1	CASSVATGKNTGELFF
TRBV7-3	TRBJ1-1	.	CASRRVGDTEAFF
TRBV11-2	TRBJ2-2	TRBD2	CASSFPTSGRENTGELFF
TRBV2	TRBJ2-7	TRBD2	CASSEASGLSYEQYF
TRBV11-2	TRBJ2-1	.	CASSPQGVGGEQFF
TRBV4-2	TRBJ2-2	.	CASSQDRVRGELFF
TRBV13	TRBJ2-1	TRBD2	CASSLSASGNNEQFF
TRBV6-5	TRBJ1-1	.	CASISRENTEAFF
TRBV27	TRBJ2-5	TRBD2	CASSFGSGHGETQYF
TRBV9	TRBJ2-2	TRBD2	CASTPWTSGGSGELFF
TRBV2	TRBJ1-1	.	CASRRGRGPNTEAFF
TRBV11-2	TRBJ2-6	.	CASSPTGGSPGANVLTF
TRBV6-5	TRBJ1-1	TRBD1	CASSRQGAAEAFF
TRBV9	TRBJ2-5	TRBD2	CASSVSGGAKETQYF
TRBV19	TRBJ2-1	.	CASSIGHSSYNEQFF
TRBV28	TRBJ1-6	TRBD1	CASSLIDRDGSPLHF
TRBV13	TRBJ2-7	TRBD2	CASSMGLAGANYEQYF
TRBV2	TRBJ1-1	TRBD1	CASTGVNTEAFF
TRBV5-6	TRBJ2-3	TRBD2	CASVGGVSTDTQYF
TRBV5-4	TRBJ2-2	TRBD2	CASSLGGLAGGGSGELFF
TRBV28	TRBJ1-5	TRBD1	CASSPGQAQSQPQHF
TRBV10-2	TRBJ1-5	.	CASSESAQPQHF
TRBV5-6	TRBJ2-7	TRBD1	CASSLTPTGAIYEQYF
TRBV5-1	TRBJ1-3	TRBD1	CASSPRTGAISGNTIYF
TRBV6-5	TRBJ2-7	TRBD1	CASSRDRGHPYEQYF
TRBV5-1	TRBJ2-3	.	CASSLGGSGTDTQYF
TRBV6-1	TRBJ1-2	.	CASSDYEAVGLYGYTF
TRBV18	TRBJ2-5	TRBD1	CASSRNRGQETQYF
TRBV30	TRBJ1-1	.	CAWGTYSYTEAFF
TRBV6-1	TRBJ2-3	TRBD2	CASSHSGLATDTQYF